The entry that follows covers one T cell receptor beta chain sequence. Its antigen remains unidentified. Germline V gene lookup returns CDR1 KGHSH and CDR2 LQKENI. CDR3 length equals 14 residues. V lost 3 bases and J 4 bases, leaving 12 bases between the germline ends. This sample is drawn from a study of T cell responses to AZD1222 COVID-19 vaccine. Study-wide results and caveats: Spike-specific TCR breadth and depth were elevated following two AZD1222 doses.

Measured with immunoSEQ multiplex PCR; TCRdb has only the in-frame clones, and not every one. Seen here are 130,000 or so clones, roughly 90% observed once, and the top ten hold 3.5% to 4.5%. The sequence came from an adult who received the AZD1222 COVID-19 vaccine. The sequencing here drew on peripheral blood, taken 28 days after the second AZD1222 dose. The V gene is TRBV18, the J gene TRBJ1-1; perhaps TRBD1 as D (5 bases). The CDR3 nucleotides are TGTGCCAGCTCACCTACGGGACGGGTCACTGAAGCTTTCTTT. Its translation is CASSPTGRVTEAFF.